This T cell receptor (beta chain) was obtained from a study of Ad26.COV2.S vaccination and SARS-CoV-2 variants. Study details: Vaccine-arm donor from the placebo-controlled COV1001 Ad26.COV2.S trial. The study gave Ad26.COV2.S intramuscularly, once or twice 56 days apart. Study results and caveats: Across vaccine and placebo recipients, the breadth of non-spike TCRs was similar.

This sample's treatment: about 20 received Ad26.COV2.S at low or high dose, single or two shots; roughly 5 received placebo; per-sample allocation not given. Sampling took place 63 days after the first vaccine or placebo injection. Cohort 1b enrolled adults aged 18-55 years in Boston. This clone was detected a few times. Its antigen is not known. The data were produced by immunoSEQ multiplex PCR, yet TCRdb's version contains in-frame clones alone and is incomplete. The sample includes approximately 250,000 clones, around 90% seen only once; the top ten take about 2.7%. Germline V gene data show CDR1 as GTSNPN and CDR2 as SVGIG (reference sequence). After removal of 4 bases from V and 8 bases from J, the junction contained 7 bases not matched to a gene. The CDR3 length is 12 residues.

Sample: peripheral blood, taken in a trial of Ad26.COV2.S vaccine versus placebo. The TCR comes from a person aged 18 to 59 who received the Ad26.COV2.S COVID-19 vaccine or a placebo. This sequence joins TRBV30 and TRBJ1-2, with 7 nucleotides matching TRBD1. The DNA of the CDR3 is TGTGCCTGGACCCGGGACAGAGAGGGCTACACCTTC. Amino acids: CAWTRDREGYTF.